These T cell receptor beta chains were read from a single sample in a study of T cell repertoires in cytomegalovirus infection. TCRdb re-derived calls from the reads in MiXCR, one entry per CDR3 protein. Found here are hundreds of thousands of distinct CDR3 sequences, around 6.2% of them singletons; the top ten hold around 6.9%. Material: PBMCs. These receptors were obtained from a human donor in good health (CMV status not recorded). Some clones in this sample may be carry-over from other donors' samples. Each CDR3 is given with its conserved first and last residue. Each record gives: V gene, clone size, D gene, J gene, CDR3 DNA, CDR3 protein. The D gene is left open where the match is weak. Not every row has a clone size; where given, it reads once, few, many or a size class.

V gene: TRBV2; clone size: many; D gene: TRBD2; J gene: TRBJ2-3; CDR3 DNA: TGTGCCAGCAGTGACGCGGGACTAGCGGGGAGCGTTACGCAGTATTTT; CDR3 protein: CASSDAGLAGSVTQYF
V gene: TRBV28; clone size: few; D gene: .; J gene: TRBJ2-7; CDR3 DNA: TGTGCCAGCAGTCGGTGGGGGAACTCCTACGAGCAGTACTTC; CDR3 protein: CASSRWGNSYEQYF
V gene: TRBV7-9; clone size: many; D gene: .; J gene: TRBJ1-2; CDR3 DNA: TGTGCCAGCAGCTTAGTGGGATCGGATGGCTACACCTTC; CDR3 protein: CASSLVGSDGYTF
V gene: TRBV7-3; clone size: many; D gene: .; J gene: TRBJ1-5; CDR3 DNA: TGTGCCAGCAGCTTAACCCCCGAGGAGGCTATGAGCAATCAGCCCCAGCATTTT; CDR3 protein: CASSLTPEEAMSNQPQHF
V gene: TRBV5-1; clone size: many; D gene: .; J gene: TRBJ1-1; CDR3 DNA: TGCGCCAGCAGCTTGGACAAGACAGGTATCAACACTGAAGCTTTCTTT; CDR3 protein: CASSLDKTGINTEAFF
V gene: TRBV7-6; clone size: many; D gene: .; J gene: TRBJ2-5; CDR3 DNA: TGTGCCAGCAGCGCCAGGGCTGGACCGGAGACCCAGTACTTC; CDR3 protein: CASSARAGPETQYF
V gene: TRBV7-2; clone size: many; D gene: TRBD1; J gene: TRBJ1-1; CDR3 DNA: TGTGCCAGCAGCTCCACAGGGGAATGGGGGAACACTGAAGCTTTCTTT; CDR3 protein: CASSSTGEWGNTEAFF
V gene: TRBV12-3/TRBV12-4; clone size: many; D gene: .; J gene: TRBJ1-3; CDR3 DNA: TGTGCCAGCAGTTTTGGGGGCACCTCTGGAAACACCATATATTTT; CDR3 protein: CASSFGGTSGNTIYF
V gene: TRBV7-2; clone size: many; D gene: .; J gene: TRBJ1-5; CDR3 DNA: TGTGCCAGCAGCTTTTATAGGGCTCAGCCCCAGCATTTT; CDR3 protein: CASSFYRAQPQHF
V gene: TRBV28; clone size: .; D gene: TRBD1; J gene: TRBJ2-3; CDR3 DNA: TGTGCCAGCACCCGAAAGGGGGCGAGGGCAGATACGCAGTATTTT; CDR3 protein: CASTRKGARADTQYF
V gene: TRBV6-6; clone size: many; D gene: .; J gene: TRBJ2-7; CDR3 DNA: TGTGCCAGCAGTTACTCGAACTACGAGCAGTACTTC; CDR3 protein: CASSYSNYEQYF
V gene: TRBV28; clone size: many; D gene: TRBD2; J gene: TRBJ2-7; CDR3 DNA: TGTGCCAGCACCTATCTAGCGGGGGGTCCCGGCGAGCAGTACTTC; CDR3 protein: CASTYLAGGPGEQYF
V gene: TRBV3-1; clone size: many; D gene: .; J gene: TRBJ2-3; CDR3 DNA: TGTGCCAGCAGCCACGGTATTCCGGGACAAGGGAGCGCGCAGTATTTT; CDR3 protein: CASSHGIPGQGSAQYF
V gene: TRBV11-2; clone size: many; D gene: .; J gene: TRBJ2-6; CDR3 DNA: TGTGCCAGCAGCCTATTACAGGGAGCCGGGGCCAACGTCCTGACTTTC; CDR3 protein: CASSLLQGAGANVLTF
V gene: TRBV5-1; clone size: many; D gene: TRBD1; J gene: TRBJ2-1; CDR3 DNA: TGCGCCAGCAGCTTTGGCCAGGGGGTTGAGCAGTTCTTC; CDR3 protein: CASSFGQGVEQFF
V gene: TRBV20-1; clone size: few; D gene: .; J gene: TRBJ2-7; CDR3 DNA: TGCAGTGCTAGGAGAAACTCCTACGAGCAGTACTTC; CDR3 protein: CSARRNSYEQYF
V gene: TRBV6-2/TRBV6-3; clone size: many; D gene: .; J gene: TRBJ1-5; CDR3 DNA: TGTGCCAGCAGCCTCGTCATGGAGCCCCAGCATTTT; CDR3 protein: CASSLVMEPQHF
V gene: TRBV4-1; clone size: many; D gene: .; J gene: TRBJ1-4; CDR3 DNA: TGCGCCAGCAGCCGGGAAGCTGGCGGTGAAAAACTGTTTTTT; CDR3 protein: CASSREAGGEKLFF
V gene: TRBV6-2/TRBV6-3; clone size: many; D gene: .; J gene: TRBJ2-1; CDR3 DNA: TGTGCCAGCAGTTCGGCCCTAGTGGTGAGGGGGAATGAGCAGTTCTTC; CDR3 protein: CASSSALVVRGNEQFF
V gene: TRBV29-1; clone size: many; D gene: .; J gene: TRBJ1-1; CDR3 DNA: TGCAGCGTTGACAGGGGAAGCATGAACACTGAAGCTTTCTTT; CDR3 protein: CSVDRGSMNTEAFF
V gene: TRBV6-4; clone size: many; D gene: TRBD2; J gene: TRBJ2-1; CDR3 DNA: TGTGCCAGCAGTGACCGGGCTAGCGGGGGTTCTGAGCAGTTCTTC; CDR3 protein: CASSDRASGGSEQFF
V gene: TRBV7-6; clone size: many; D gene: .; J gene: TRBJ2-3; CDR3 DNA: TGTGCCAGCAGCGCCTCAGCCCCAGATACGCAGTATTTT; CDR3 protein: CASSASAPDTQYF